The source of this TCR beta chain is a study of blood T cells in healthy people across ages. Study-wide points: No conclusive comparison of naive versus antigen-experienced cells was possible with unsorted PBMCs.

Turning to this clonotype: Antigen specificity is unknown.

This CDR3 is built from 14 residues. V was trimmed by 0 bases and J by 0 bases, leaving 5 bases between them. Germline V gene sequence: CDR1 MNHEY, CDR2 SVGEGT. PCR was performed a second time for about 7 to 11 cycles using a sample-barcoded 5' primer and a J-beta primer mix. TCRdb independently ran MiXCR on the 5' RACE reads; one entry per CDR3 protein. The table lists hundreds of thousands of distinct CDR3 sequences, roughly 25% of them singletons. This same sample was also taken into another study, of T cells of mothers and their children. This second study notes: The study found slightly higher but non-significant overlap in related versus unrelated mother-child pairs.

Sequencing used blood. The chain is built from TRBV6-2 or TRBV6-3 and TRBJ2-5; D unclear. The TCR originated in a boy aged 5 to 17 in good health. The CDR3 DNA follows: TGTGCCAGCAGTTACTCGGTTTACCAAGAGACCCAGTACTTC. Translating it yields CASSYSVYQETQYF.